Here is one TCR beta chain with its context. This sample stems from a study of blood T cell repertoires in COVID-19. Overall study: Both acute and convalescent COVID-19 samples were obtained from the United States, Italy and Spain.

Using immunoSEQ multiplex PCR, the repertoire was profiled, and TCRdb retains in-frame clones only, with some absent. Of roughly 250,000 clones listed, 83% are singletons. Individuals in the exposed group had encountered a COVID-19 case within 2 weeks preceding study entry. This CDR3 comprises 16 residues. Germline V gives CDR1 SNHLY, CDR2 FYNNEI. J was trimmed by 5 bases and V by 10 bases; bases with no gene match: 16. The specimen was PBMCs or T cells enriched from blood (not recorded which). This sequence joins TRBV2 and TRBJ2-5, with 10 bases lining up with TRBD2. The sequence derives from a middle-aged woman who had been exposed to COVID-19. The CDR3, as DNA: TGTGCCAAGGGAGAGGCTAGCGGGGGTAGGCTGGAGACCCAGTACTTC. It encodes CAKGEASGGRLETQYF.